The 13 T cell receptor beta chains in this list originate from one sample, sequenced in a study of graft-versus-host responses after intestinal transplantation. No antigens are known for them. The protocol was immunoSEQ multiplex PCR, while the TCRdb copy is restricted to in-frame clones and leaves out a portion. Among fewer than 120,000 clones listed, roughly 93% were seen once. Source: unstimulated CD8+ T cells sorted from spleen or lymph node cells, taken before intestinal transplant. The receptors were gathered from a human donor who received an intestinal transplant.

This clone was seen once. The CDR3 loop is CASSAVAALTYEQYF. The CDR3 bases are TGCGCCAGCAGCGCCGTAGCGGCCTTGACCTACGAGCAGTACTTC. The genes are TRBV10-1 and TRBJ2-7; tentatively, D is TRBD2 (6 bases). V dropped 6 bases and J dropped 2 bases, with 17 bases sitting between them. The CDR3 totals 15 residues. Germline V lookup: CDR1 WNHNN, CDR2 SYGVQD (reference sequence).

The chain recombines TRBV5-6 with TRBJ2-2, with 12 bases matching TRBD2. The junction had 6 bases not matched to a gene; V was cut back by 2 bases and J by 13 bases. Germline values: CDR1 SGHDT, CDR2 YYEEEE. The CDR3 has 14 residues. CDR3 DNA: TGTGCCAGCAGCTTTCTAGCGGGAGGGATGGGGCTGTTTTTT. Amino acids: CASSFLAGGMGLFF.

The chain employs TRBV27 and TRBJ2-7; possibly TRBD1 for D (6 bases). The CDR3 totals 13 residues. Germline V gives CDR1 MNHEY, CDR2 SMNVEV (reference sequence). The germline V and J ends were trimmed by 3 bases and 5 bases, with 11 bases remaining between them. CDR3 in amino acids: CASSLGQPNEQYF. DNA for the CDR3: TGTGCCAGCAGTTTGGGACAACCTAACGAGCAGTACTTC.

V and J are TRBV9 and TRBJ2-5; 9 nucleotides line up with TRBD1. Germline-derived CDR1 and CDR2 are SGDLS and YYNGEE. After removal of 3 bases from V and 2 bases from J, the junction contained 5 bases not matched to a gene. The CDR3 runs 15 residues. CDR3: CASSAWTGEQETQYF. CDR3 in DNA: TGTGCCAGCAGCGCATGGACAGGGGAACAAGAGACCCAGTACTTC.

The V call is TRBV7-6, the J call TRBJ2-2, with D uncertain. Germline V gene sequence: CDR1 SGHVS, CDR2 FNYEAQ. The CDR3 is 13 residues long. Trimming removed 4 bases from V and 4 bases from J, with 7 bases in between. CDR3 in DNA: TGTGCCAGCAGCTCGGATCCCACCGGGGAGCTGTTTTTT. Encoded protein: CASSSDPTGELFF.

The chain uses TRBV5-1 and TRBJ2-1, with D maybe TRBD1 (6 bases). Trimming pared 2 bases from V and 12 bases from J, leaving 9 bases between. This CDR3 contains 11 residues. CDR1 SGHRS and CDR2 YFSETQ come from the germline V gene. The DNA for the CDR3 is TGCGCCAGCAGCTTCAGAGGGGGGCAGTTCTTC. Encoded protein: CASSFRGGQFF.

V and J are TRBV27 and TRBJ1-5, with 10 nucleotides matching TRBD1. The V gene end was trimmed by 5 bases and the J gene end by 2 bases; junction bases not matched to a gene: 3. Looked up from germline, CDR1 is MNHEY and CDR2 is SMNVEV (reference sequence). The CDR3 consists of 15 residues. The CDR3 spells CASSIGTGGNQPQHF. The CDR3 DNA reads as TGTGCCAGCAGTATCGGGACAGGGGGCAATCAGCCCCAGCATTTT.

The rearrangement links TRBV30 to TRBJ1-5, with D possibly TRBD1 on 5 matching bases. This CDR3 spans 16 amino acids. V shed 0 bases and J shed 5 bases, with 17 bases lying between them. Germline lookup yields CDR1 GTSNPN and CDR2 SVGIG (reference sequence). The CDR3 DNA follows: TGTGCCTGGAGTGTAAACGCCTGGGGGGAGGATCAGCCCCAGCATTTT. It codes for CAWSVNAWGEDQPQHF.

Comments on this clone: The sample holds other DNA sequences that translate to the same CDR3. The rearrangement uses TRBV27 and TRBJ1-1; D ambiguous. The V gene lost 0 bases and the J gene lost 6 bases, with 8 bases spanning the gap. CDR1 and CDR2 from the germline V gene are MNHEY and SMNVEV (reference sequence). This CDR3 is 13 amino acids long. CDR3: CASSLSRTAEAFF. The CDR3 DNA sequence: TGTGCCAGCAGTTTATCGAGGACCGCTGAAGCTTTCTTT.

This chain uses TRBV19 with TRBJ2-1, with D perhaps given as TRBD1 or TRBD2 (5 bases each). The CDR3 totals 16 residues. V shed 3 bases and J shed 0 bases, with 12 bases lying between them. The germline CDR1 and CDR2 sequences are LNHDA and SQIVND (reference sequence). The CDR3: CASSIDSGFSYNEQFF. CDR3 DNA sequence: TGTGCCAGTAGTATCGACAGCGGATTCTCCTACAATGAGCAGTTCTTC.

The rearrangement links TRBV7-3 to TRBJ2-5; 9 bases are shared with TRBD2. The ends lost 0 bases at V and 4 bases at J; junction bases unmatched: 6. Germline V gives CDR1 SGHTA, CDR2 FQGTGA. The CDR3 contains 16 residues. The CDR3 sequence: CASSLTAGLALETQYF. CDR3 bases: TGTGCCAGCAGCTTAACCGCTGGACTAGCGTTAGAGACCCAGTACTTC.

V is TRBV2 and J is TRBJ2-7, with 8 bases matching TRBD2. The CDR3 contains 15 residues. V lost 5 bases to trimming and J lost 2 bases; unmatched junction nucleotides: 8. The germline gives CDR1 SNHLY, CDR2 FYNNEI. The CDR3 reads CASSPQAGGAYEQYF. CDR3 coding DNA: TGTGCCAGCAGTCCCCAGGCGGGAGGAGCCTACGAGCAGTACTTC.

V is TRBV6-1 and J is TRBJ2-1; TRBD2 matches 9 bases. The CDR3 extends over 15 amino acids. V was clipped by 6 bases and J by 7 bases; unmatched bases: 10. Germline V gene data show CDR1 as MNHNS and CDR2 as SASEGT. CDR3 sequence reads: CASSYVAGVRNEQFF. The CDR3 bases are TGTGCCAGCAGCTATGTAGCGGGAGTGAGAAATGAGCAGTTCTTC.